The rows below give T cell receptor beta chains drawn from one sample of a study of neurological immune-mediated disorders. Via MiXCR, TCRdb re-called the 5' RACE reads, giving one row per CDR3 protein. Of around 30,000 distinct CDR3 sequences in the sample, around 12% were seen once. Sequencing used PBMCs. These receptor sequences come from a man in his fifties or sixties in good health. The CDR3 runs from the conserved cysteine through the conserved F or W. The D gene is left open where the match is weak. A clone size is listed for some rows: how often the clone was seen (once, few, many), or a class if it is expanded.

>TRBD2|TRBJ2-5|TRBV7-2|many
CASSTSGNQETQYF
TGTGCCAGCAGCACTAGCGGGAACCAAGAGACCCAGTACTTC
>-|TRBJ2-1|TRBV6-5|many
CASSSLTGGQSEQFF
TGTGCCAGCAGTTCGCTAACGGGGGGCCAATCGGAGCAGTTCTTC
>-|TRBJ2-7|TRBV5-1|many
CASNDGRGAYEQYF
TGCGCCAGCAATGACGGTAGAGGGGCGTACGAGCAGTACTTC
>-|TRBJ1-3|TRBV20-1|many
CSASDISGNTIYF
TGCAGTGCTTCGGACATCTCTGGAAACACCATATATTTT
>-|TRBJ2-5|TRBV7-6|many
CASSLGVVQETQYF
TGTGCCAGCAGCTTAGGGGTCGTCCAAGAGACCCAGTACTTC
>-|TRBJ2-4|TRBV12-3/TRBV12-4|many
CASSLAGGNKNIQYF
TGTGCCAGCAGTTTAGCGGGTGGCAACAAAAACATTCAGTACTTC
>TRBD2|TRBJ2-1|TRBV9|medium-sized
CASSVALAGAIGEQFF
TGTGCCAGCAGCGTAGCCTTAGCGGGAGCCATAGGTGAGCAGTTCTTC
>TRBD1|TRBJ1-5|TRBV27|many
CASSKQPGTGLFNQPQHF
TGTGCCAGCAGTAAACAACCCGGGACAGGGTTATTCAATCAGCCCCAGCATTTT
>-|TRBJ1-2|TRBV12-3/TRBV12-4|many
CASSLVEGEGKNGYTF
TGTGCCAGCAGTTTAGTGGAGGGAGAGGGGAAAAATGGCTACACCTTC
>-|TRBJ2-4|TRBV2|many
CASSEQTLLAKNIQYF
TGTGCCAGCAGTGAGCAGACATTACTAGCCAAAAACATTCAGTACTTC
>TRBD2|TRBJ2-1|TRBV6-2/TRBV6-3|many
CASSLLAGGFYNEQFF
TGTGCCAGCAGTTTACTAGCGGGAGGTTTCTACAATGAGCAGTTCTTC
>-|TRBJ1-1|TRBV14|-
CATEFPGTEAFF
TGTGCCACCGAATTTCCTGGGACTGAAGCTTTCTTT
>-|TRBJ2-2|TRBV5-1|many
CASSSQGTTGELFF
TGCGCCAGCAGCTCACAGGGAACCACCGGGGAGCTGTTTTTT
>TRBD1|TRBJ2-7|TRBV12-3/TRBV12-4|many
CASSFGQGTVRKSEQYF
TGTGCCAGCAGTTTCGGACAGGGTACGGTCCGTAAAAGCGAGCAGTACTTC
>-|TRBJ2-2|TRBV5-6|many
CASSLRLGPGELFF
TGTGCCAGCAGCTTGAGACTAGGACCCGGGGAGCTGTTTTTT
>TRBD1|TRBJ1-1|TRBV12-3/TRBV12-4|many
CASSSGDRNTEAFF
TGTGCCAGCAGTTCGGGGGACAGAAACACTGAAGCTTTCTTT
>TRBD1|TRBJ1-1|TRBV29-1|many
CSVGPGQGRTEAFF
TGCAGCGTGGGGCCGGGACAGGGGAGGACTGAAGCTTTCTTT
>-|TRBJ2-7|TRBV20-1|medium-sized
CSGSQRVYEQYF
TGCAGTGGGTCCCAGCGGGTCTACGAGCAGTACTTC
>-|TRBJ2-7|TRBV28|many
CASSKPALAYEQYF
TGTGCCAGCAGCAAACCCGCACTAGCCTACGAGCAGTACTTC
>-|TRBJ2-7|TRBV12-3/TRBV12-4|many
CASSLMGYEQYF
TGTGCCAGCAGTTTAATGGGCTACGAGCAGTACTTC
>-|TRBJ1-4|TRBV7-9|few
CASSFTGTLNEKLFF
TGTGCCAGCAGCTTCACCGGGACGCTTAATGAAAAACTGTTTTTT
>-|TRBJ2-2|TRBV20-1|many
CSALSFPSTGELFF
TGCAGTGCTCTGAGCTTCCCTAGCACCGGGGAGCTGTTTTTT
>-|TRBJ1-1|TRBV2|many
CASSEHLNTEAFF
TGTGCCAGCAGTGAACATCTGAACACTGAAGCTTTCTTT
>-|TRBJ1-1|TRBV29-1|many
CSGSKERNTEAFF
TGCAGCGGAAGCAAGGAGAGGAACACTGAAGCTTTCTTT
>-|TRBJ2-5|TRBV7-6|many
CASSLNPGETQYF
TGTGCCAGCAGCTTAAACCCCGGCGAGACCCAGTACTTC
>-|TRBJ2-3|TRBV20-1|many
CSATRGTDTQYF
TGCAGTGCTACGAGAGGGACAGATACGCAGTATTTT
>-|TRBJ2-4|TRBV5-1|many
CASSRDASRGKNIQYF
TGCGCCAGCAGCCGGGACGCCTCGAGGGGCAAAAACATTCAGTACTTC
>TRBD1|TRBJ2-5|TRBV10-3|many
CATRPDRDGETQYF
TGTGCCACCAGGCCCGACAGGGACGGCGAGACCCAGTACTTC
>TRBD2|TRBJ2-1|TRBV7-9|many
CASSRGGTPYNEQFF
TGTGCCAGCAGCCGGGGGGGGACGCCCTACAATGAGCAGTTCTTC
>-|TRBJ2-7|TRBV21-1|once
CASSTPGLGPNYEQYF
TGTGCCAGCAGCACACCGGGACTCGGGCCAAACTACGAGCAGTACTTC
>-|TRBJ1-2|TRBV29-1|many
CSVGQVDDYGYTF
TGCAGCGTTGGACAGGTGGACGACTATGGCTACACCTTC
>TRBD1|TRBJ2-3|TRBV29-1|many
CSVKGQGATDTQYF
TGCAGCGTCAAGGGACAGGGGGCAACAGATACGCAGTATTTT
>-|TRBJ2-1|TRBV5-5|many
CASGSRPNEQFF
TGTGCCAGCGGCTCAAGGCCCAATGAGCAGTTCTTC
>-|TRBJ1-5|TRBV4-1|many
CASSQDGRDQPQHF
TGCGCCAGCAGCCAAGATGGGCGGGATCAGCCCCAGCATTTT
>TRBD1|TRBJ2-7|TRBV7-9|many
CASSLGTFGTAREQYF
TGTGCCAGCAGCTTAGGGACCTTCGGGACAGCCCGTGAGCAGTACTTC
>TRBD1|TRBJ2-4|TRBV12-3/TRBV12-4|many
CASTPGQDLRTKNIQYF
TGTGCCAGCACTCCAGGACAGGACCTTAGGACCAAAAACATTCAGTACTTC
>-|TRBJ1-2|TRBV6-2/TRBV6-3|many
CASSPASLNYGYTF
TGTGCCAGCAGCCCAGCCAGCCTCAACTATGGCTACACCTTC
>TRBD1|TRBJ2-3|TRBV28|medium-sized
CASSARQGAQLWDTQYF
TGTGCCAGCAGTGCTCGACAGGGGGCTCAACTTTGGGATACGCAGTATTTT
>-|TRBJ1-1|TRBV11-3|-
CATTHGTNTEAFF
TGTGCCACCACCCATGGCACGAACACTGAAGCTTTCTTT
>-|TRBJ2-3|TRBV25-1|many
CASTLAGVDTQYF
TGTGCCAGCACCCTAGCCGGGGTCGATACGCAGTATTTT
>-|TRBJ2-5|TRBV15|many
CATSRDRREETQYF
TGTGCCACCAGCAGAGATAGGCGGGAAGAGACCCAGTACTTC
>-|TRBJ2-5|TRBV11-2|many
CASSLTLQETQYF
TGTGCCAGCAGCTTAACCCTGCAAGAGACCCAGTACTTC
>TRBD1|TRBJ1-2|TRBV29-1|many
CSVTDREYGYTF
TGCAGCGTGACGGACAGGGAGTATGGCTACACCTTC
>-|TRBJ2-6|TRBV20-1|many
CSAPGRISGANVLTF
TGCAGTGCGCCTGGACGGATCTCTGGGGCCAACGTCCTGACTTTC
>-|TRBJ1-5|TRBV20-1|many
CSAIGQLSFNQPQHF
TGCAGTGCTATCGGCCAGCTCTCCTTCAATCAGCCCCAGCATTTT
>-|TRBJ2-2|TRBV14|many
CASSHLGGSEELFF
TGTGCCAGCAGCCATCTCGGGGGCTCAGAGGAGCTGTTTTTT
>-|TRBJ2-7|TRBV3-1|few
CASSQDVSTGQYF
TGTGCCAGCAGCCAAGATGTATCGACCGGGCAGTACTTC